Below, 11 T cell receptor beta chains from the same sample are listed, as sequenced in a study of shared clonotypes between healthy human individuals. Using immunoSEQ multiplex PCR, the repertoire was profiled, and TCRdb retains in-frame clones only, with some absent. The sample lists about 490,000 clones, around 80% occurring once. The sample comprised PBMCs. Receptors were obtained from a woman aged 40 to 55 in good health. Some clones in this sample may be carry-over from other donors' samples.

CDR3 sequence: CASRSPSGRAYGELFF. The CDR3 nucleotides are TGTGCCAGCAGGTCCCCTAGCGGGAGGGCGTACGGGGAGCTGTTTTTT. The chain employs TRBV7-9 and TRBJ2-2, with TRBD2 matching over 12 bases. In germline, CDR1 is SEHNR, CDR2 FQNEAQ (reference sequence). The CDR3 extends over 16 amino acids. The V gene end was trimmed by 6 bases and the J gene end by 7 bases; junction bases not matched to a gene: 9.

The chain uses TRBV19 and TRBJ2-1; TRBD1 or TRBD2 may be the D gene (6 bases each). The CDR3 spans 16 residues. The germline CDR1 and CDR2 sequences are LNHDA and SQIVND (reference sequence). The V gene lost 5 bases and the J gene lost 7 bases, with 21 bases spanning the gap. Here the CDR3 DNA reads TGTGCCAGTAGTCCAAGACTAGTAGGGGGAGGAAATGAGCAGTTCTTC. This codes for CASSPRLVGGGNEQFF.

V and J are TRBV4-3 and TRBJ2-1; D is unclear. Germline values: CDR1 LGHNA, CDR2 YSLEER. V was trimmed by 1 base and J by 5 bases, leaving 12 bases between them. This CDR3 region has 15 residues. CDR3 sequence (DNA): TGCGCCAGCAGCCAAGTCTATCCGGTAGACAATGAGCAGTTCTTC. It is translated as CASSQVYPVDNEQFF.

The genes are TRBV7-3 and TRBJ2-3, with D perhaps TRBD2 (6 bases). The CDR3 consists of 14 residues. Trimming removed 10 bases at V and 10 bases at J, with 24 bases between. Germline assignment: CDR1 SGHTA and CDR2 FQGTGA. The CDR3 sequence is CATQLHGGAGSQYF. The CDR3 DNA reads as TGTGCCACCCAGCTTCACGGAGGGGCAGGGTCGCAGTATTTT.

In its sample, this clone was seen once. V and J are TRBV6-5 and TRBJ1-1; D unclear. The CDR3 is 14 residues long. V was cut by 6 bases and J by 0 bases, with 11 bases left in between. CDR1 and CDR2 from the germline V gene are MNHEY and SVGAGI. The DNA of the CDR3 is TGTGCCAGCAGGAAGGAGATTCTGAACACTGAAGCTTTCTTT. This gives the protein CASRKEILNTEAFF.

In this sample, this clone turned up a few times. The rearrangement links TRBV5-4 to TRBJ2-7, with 7 nucleotides matching TRBD2. Germline assignment: CDR1 SGHNT and CDR2 YYREEE (reference sequence). CDR3 length: 14 amino acids. Trimming removed 0 bases from V and 2 bases from J; junction bases left unmatched: 2. CDR3 loop: CASSLEGGTYEQYF. CDR3 DNA: TGTGCCAGCAGCTTGGAGGGAGGGACCTACGAGCAGTACTTC.

This clone was observed once. The CDR3, as DNA: TGCGCCAGCAGCTTGGAAGGTTGGTCAGATACGCAGTATTTT. It encodes CASSLEGWSDTQYF. The chain links TRBV5-1 to TRBJ2-3; D gene unclear. The germline V gene has CDR1 SGHRS and CDR2 YFSETQ. The V end lost 0 bases, the J end lost 4 bases, and 9 bases lay between the germline ends. The CDR3 spans 14 residues.

Turning to this clone: A much more abundant neighbour one base away suggests this may be a read error. The gene calls are TRBV29-1 and TRBJ1-2; 8 positions agree with TRBD1. This CDR3 comprises 12 residues. Germline loops: CDR1 SQVTM, CDR2 ANQGSEA. The CDR3 coding sequence is TGCAGCGTTGAGCGGACAGGGAGTGGCTACGCCTTC. As protein: CSVERTGSGYAF.

CDR3 bases: TGTGCCAGCAGCCAAGATAAGGGAGGGCGCGACACCGGGGAGCTGTTTTTT. Encoded protein: CASSQDKGGRDTGELFF. This chain uses TRBV14 with TRBJ2-2; TRBD2 aligns across 7 bases. CDR1 and CDR2 from the germline V gene are SGHDN and FVKESK. The CDR3 spans 17 residues. The junction had 7 bases not matched to a gene; V was cut back by 0 bases and J by 3 bases.

The chain is built from TRBV27 and TRBJ1-2; TRBD1 matches at 8 bases. The CDR3 consists of 12 residues. CDR1 and CDR2 from the germline V gene are MNHEY and SMNVEV (reference sequence). The V and J ends lost 6 bases and 8 bases, in that order; junction bases with no gene match: 5. Written as DNA, the CDR3 is TGTGCCAGCAGCACAGGGGGAAGAGGCTACACCTTC. Protein sequence: CASSTGGRGYTF.

The chain employs TRBV9 and TRBJ2-3, with D possibly TRBD1 on 5 matching bases. The CDR3 is 14 residues long. Trimming removed 2 bases at V and 2 bases at J, with 9 bases between. Germline CDR1 and CDR2: SGDLS and YYNGEE. The CDR3 here is CASSVQGYTDTQYF. CDR3 nucleotides: TGTGCCAGCAGCGTCCAGGGATACACAGATACGCAGTATTTT.